The 9 T cell receptor beta chains presented below share a single source sample, sequenced in a study of Graves' ophthalmopathy and Graves' hyperthyroidism (dated by TCRdb to 2017 to 2018). Sequencing was carried out with an Illumina HiSeq 2000. For repertoire sequencing, TCR beta CDR3 regions were amplified from RNA transcripts. A first-round RT-PCR used HTBI primers with the Qiagen OneStep RT-PCR kit, followed by a second-round multiplex PCR, size selection and purification. TCRdb trimmed the raw reads at Q25, called clones with MiXCR and kept productive beta chains. For every CDR3 protein sequence, its rows merge into one entry that carries the most common genes and DNA. The sample data list hundreds of thousands of distinct CDR3 sequences, and about 40% of these were observed just once. 3.3% of the sample is taken by the ten largest. Sample: peripheral blood. The receptors shown here come from an adult man with Graves' ophthalmopathy.

Points on this clonotype: Germline is not matched at one junction end, which may reflect a read error. The rearrangement uses TRBV20-1 and TRBJ2-3, with D perhaps matching TRBD2 (6 bases). The length of the CDR3 is 14 residues. Germline V gene sequence: CDR1 DFQATT, CDR2 SNEGSKA (reference sequence). The chain's CDR3 is CSARGGTSTDTHYF. The CDR3 region has the DNA TGCAGTGCTAGGGGTGGAACTAGCACAGATACGCATTATTTT.

The chain links TRBV5-1 to TRBJ1-1; maybe TRBD1 (6 bases). This CDR3 has 15 residues. The V and J ends lost 4 bases and 5 bases respectively, with 18 bases between them. The germline V gene encodes CDR1 SGHRS and CDR2 YFSETQ. CDR3 sequence: CASSKQGGGYTEAFF. Here the CDR3 DNA reads TGCGCCAGCAGCAAACAGGGTGGAGGGTATACTGAAGCTTTCTTT.

This clonotype was seen more than once but under ten times. The rearrangement joins TRBV6-5 to TRBJ2-5; the D call may be TRBD1 or TRBD2 (8 bases each). From germline, CDR1 is MNHEY and CDR2 SVGAGI. The germline V and J ends were trimmed by 6 bases and 4 bases, with 21 bases remaining between them. This CDR3 has 16 residues. Here the CDR3 DNA reads TGTGCCAGCAGCCCACTGCAGGGGGCGGGGGGAGAGACCCAGTACTTC. It codes for CASSPLQGAGGETQYF.

The chain couples TRBV6-6 to TRBJ1-5; D remains unclear. The germline V gene has CDR1 MNHNY and CDR2 SVGAGI (reference sequence). CDR3 length: 13 residues. The V gene lost 2 bases and the J gene lost 4 bases, with 6 bases spanning the gap. CDR3 coding DNA: TGTGCCAGCAGTTACGATGAAAATCAGCCCCAGCATTTT. This sequence encodes CASSYDENQPQHF.

Comments on this clonotype: A read error may produce the germline difference seen at one junction end. The chain has TRBV10-3 and TRBJ2-5, with TRBD2 matching 7 bases. Germline assignment: CDR1 ENHRY and CDR2 SYGVKD. The CDR3 covers 13 residues. CDR3: CTMRETPGETRYF. In DNA, the CDR3 is TGTACCATGCGGGAGACCCCAGGAGAGACCCGGTACTTC.

This clonotype came up many times. This chain joins TRBV7-3 and TRBJ1-1, with D tentatively TRBD1 (6 bases). V lost 5 bases to trimming and J lost 1 base, with 14 bases between them. The CDR3 runs to 15 residues. The V gene's germline CDR1 is SGHTA and CDR2 FQGTGA. The CDR3 here is CASSGSQGWNTEAFF. CDR3 nucleotide sequence: TGTGCCAGCAGCGGGTCACAGGGATGGAACACTGAAGCTTTCTTT.

This clonotype appeared many times. The chain couples TRBV29-1 to TRBJ1-1, with D perhaps matching TRBD1 (5 bases). CDR3 length: 13 amino acids. CDR1 SQVTM and CDR2 ANQGSEA come from the germline V gene. Trimming stripped 5 bases from V and 0 bases from J, with 10 bases between. The CDR3 coding sequence is TGCAGCGTTAGCAGGGTCATGAACACTGAAGCTTTCTTT. This codes for CSVSRVMNTEAFF.

This clonotype was observed many times. The V call is TRBV20-1, the J call TRBJ1-2; D not certain. The CDR3 totals 11 residues. The germline V gene has CDR1 DFQATT and CDR2 SNEGSKA (reference sequence). The V end was cut by 5 bases, the J end by 6 bases, with 10 bases between. The CDR3 spells CSAQWVDGYTF. CDR3 DNA: TGCAGTGCTCAATGGGTCGATGGCTACACCTTC.

This clonotype was picked up one time. Since a much larger clone is just one base distant, this may be a read error. The V gene is TRBV10-3, the J gene TRBJ1-2; D is possibly TRBD1 (6 bases). CDR3 size: 13 residues. Germline lookup yields CDR1 ENHRY and CDR2 SYGVKD. CDR3 DNA sequence: TGTGCCAGCAGTGAAAACAGGGCCTATGGCTACACCTTC. As protein: CASSENRAYGYTF.